This TCR beta chain was identified during a study of identical twins. CDR1 and CDR2 (germline): MNHEY, SMNVEV (reference sequence). V lost 1 base, J lost 1 base, and 5 bases lay in between. CDR3 length: 13 amino acids. There are a few counts of this clonotype. Its antigen is unknown. Study results and limitations: Rather than following the same donors, the conclusions depended on cross-sectional statistical analysis.

TCRdb re-called the 5' RACE reads with MiXCR, one entry per CDR3 protein. The data contain more than 600,000 distinct CDR3 sequences, roughly 18% of them seen just once; the ten biggest clones take up roughly 14%. Donors uniformly comprised healthy Caucasians. These records were also assigned to another study, of T cells expressing NK-cell markers. That paper notes: Repertoire data for TCR beta were derived from sorted T cells (CD3+CD56+NKG2C+, CD3+CD56+NKG2C- and CD3+CD56-NKG2C+). Only alpha-beta TCR T cells were sorted in several experiments, using an anti-gamma-delta TCR antibody.

The TCR comes from a woman younger than 30 in good health. Sequencing was done on a sample of PBMCs. The chain uses TRBV27 and TRBJ2-7, with D unclear. The CDR3 reads CASSLYPSYEQYF. Here the CDR3 DNA reads TGTGCCAGCAGTTTATACCCGTCCTACGAGCAGTACTTC.